The source of this TCR beta chain is a study of cytomegalovirus exposure and HLA in healthy donors. Study information: In a previous analysis, approximately 110 million unique TCR beta sequences were found from 150 million to 200 million T cells.

Trimming shortened V by 3 bases and J by 7 bases, and 10 bases separated the two germline ends. The CDR3 has 13 residues. CDR1 and CDR2 from the germline V gene are MGHDK and SYGVNS. PCR primers comprised 60 Vbeta and 13 Jbeta primers. The method was immunoSEQ multiplex PCR; TCRdb's version includes in-frame clones alone and lacks a portion of them. The table includes 80,000 to 100,000 clones, about 67% detected once. As for this clone: The antigen is unknown.

General study findings and limits: One cluster of highly shared sequence variants probably arose as a sequencing artifact. Whilst most TCR sequences proved rare, a subset of public TCRs occurred across many donors.

The chain combines TRBV25-1 with TRBJ1-5, with D possibly TRBD1 on 5 matching bases. Sequencing was done on a sample of PBMCs. The TCR sequence derives from a young woman in good health and CMV-seropositive. CDR3 bases: TGTGCCAGCAGTGAGCAGGGTCGACAGCCCCAGCATTTT. This encodes CASSEQGRQPQHF.